These 21 T cell receptor beta chains were all obtained from the same sample, sequenced in a study of graft-versus-host responses after intestinal transplantation. Assay used: immunoSEQ multiplex PCR; TCRdb lists only in-frame clones, some missing. The sample holds about 21,000 clones, roughly 89% seen once. The sample consisted of PBMCs, taken about 63 days after intestinal transplantation. The receptors shown here come from a human patient who received an intestinal transplant, so some T cells may come from the graft donor.

The V call is TRBV2, the J call TRBJ2-7, with a tentative D call TRBD1 (7 bases). The V end lost 4 bases, the J end lost 0 bases, and 10 bases lay between the germline ends. Germline loops: CDR1 SNHLY, CDR2 FYNNEI. This CDR3 comprises 14 residues. As DNA, the CDR3 is TGTGCCAGCAGTGCAGGGGGAGGCTCCTACGAGCAGTACTTC. The encoded protein is CASSAGGGSYEQYF. Complete variable domain (other parts from reference TRBV2 and TRBJ2-7): EPEVTQTPSHQVTQMGQEVILRCVPISNHLYFYWYRQILGQKVEFLVSFYNNEISEKSEIFDDQFSVERPDGSNFTLKIRSTKLEDSAMYFCASSAGGGSYEQYFGPGTRLTVT.

V gene TRBV4-3 combines with J gene TRBJ2-1; 8 nucleotides line up with TRBD2. This CDR3 spans 15 amino acids. J gave up 6 bases and V 0 bases, and 4 bases lay outside the gene matches. The germline V gene has CDR1 LGHNA and CDR2 YSLEER. CDR3 DNA: TGCGCCAGCAGCCAAGAAGACGGGGGGGCCAATGAGCAGTTCTTC. Translation: CASSQEDGGANEQFF.

The CDR3 DNA reads TGCGCCAGCAGCCAAGATAGGCCAGTGAATGAAAAACTGTTTTTT. It yields the protein CASSQDRPVNEKLFF. The chain uses TRBV4-1 and TRBJ1-4; D remains unclear. The germline V gene has CDR1 MGHRA and CDR2 YSYEKL. V lost 0 bases and J lost 5, with 10 bases in between. This CDR3 region has 15 residues.

This clone was picked up a small number of times. V usage is TRBV18 and J usage is TRBJ1-1; D is possibly TRBD1 (5 bases). CDR3 size: 15 residues. The V end lost 3 bases, the J end lost 5 bases, and 16 bases lay between the germline ends. Per germline, CDR1 KGHSH and CDR2 LQKENI. CDR3 loop: CASSPGAGKRTEAFF. CDR3 coding DNA: TGTGCCAGCTCACCCGGGGCAGGAAAGAGAACTGAAGCTTTCTTT.

V gene TRBV30 combines with J gene TRBJ2-2; 11 bases are a match to TRBD2. The ends lost 3 bases at V and 4 bases at J; junction bases unmatched: 10. Germline lookup yields CDR1 GTSNPN and CDR2 SVGIG (reference sequence). This CDR3 region has 17 residues. The CDR3 region is CAWSQLAGAPGTGELFF. As DNA, the CDR3 is TGTGCCTGGAGCCAACTAGCGGGGGCACCGGGCACCGGGGAGCTGTTTTTT.

CDR3 protein: CATSRDPGQGQGGGKKTQYF. In DNA, the CDR3 is TGTGCCACCAGCAGAGACCCAGGACAGGGCCAGGGTGGGGGCAAAAAGACCCAGTACTTC. The chain joins TRBV15 to TRBJ2-5, with 8 positions matching TRBD1. Germline CDR1 and CDR2: LNHNV and YYDKDF (reference sequence). The CDR3 runs to 20 residues. Losses at the gene ends were 0 bases for V and 6 bases for J; bases not matched to a gene: 21.

V usage is TRBV7-2 and J usage is TRBJ2-2, with D maybe TRBD2 (6 bases). This CDR3 is built from 14 residues. V was pared by 3 bases and J by 7 bases, with 12 bases between. Germline CDR1 SGHTA, CDR2 FQGNSA. The CDR3 protein is CASSFTRDGGELFF. CDR3 coding DNA: TGTGCCAGCAGCTTCACGCGGGACGGCGGGGAGCTGTTTTTT.

The CDR3 reads CASSTGPPGLGSPLHF. CDR3 nucleotide sequence: TGTGCCAGCAGTACTGGACCCCCGGGATTAGGATCACCCCTCCACTTT. J is TRBJ1-6 and V is TRBV7-6, with no clear D. The CDR3 has 16 residues. V was cut by 6 bases and J by 10 bases, with 22 bases left in between. Germline V gives CDR1 SGHVS, CDR2 FNYEAQ. The whole variable domain, filled in from reference TRBV7-6 and TRBJ1-6, reads GAGVSQSPRYKVTKRGQDVALRCDPISGHVSLYWYRQALGQGPEFLTYFNYEAQQDKSGLPNDRFSAERPEGSISTLTIQRTEQRDSAMYRCASSTGPPGLGSPLHFGNGTRLTVT.

For the CDR3, the DNA is TGTGCCAGCAAAGCGGGGGGTCAAGAGACCCAGTACTTC. Translated: CASKAGGQETQYF. The chain is built from TRBV6-5 and TRBJ2-5, with 9 bases aligning to TRBD2. Unmatched junction bases numbered 2, after V lost 7 bases and J lost 2 bases. The CDR3 length is 13 residues. Germline loops: CDR1 MNHEY, CDR2 SVGAGI.

V gene TRBV9 combines with J gene TRBJ1-3, with D perhaps matching TRBD1 (5 bases). Germline assignment: CDR1 SGDLS and CDR2 YYNGEE. CDR3 length: 14 amino acids. V shed 3 bases and J shed 4 bases, with 11 bases lying between them. Here the CDR3 reads CASSGKGAGNTIYF. The DNA of the CDR3 is TGTGCCAGCAGCGGCAAAGGGGCAGGAAACACCATATATTTT.

V and J are TRBV23-1 and TRBJ1-5; 12 bases align to TRBD1. TRBV23-1 is identified as an open reading frame with a role that is uncertain. This CDR3 region has 19 residues. The junction had 14 bases not matched to a gene; V was cut back by 6 bases and J by 2 bases. This CDR3 is CASRFRDRGHLRGNQPQHF. CDR3 nucleotides: TGCGCCAGCAGGTTCCGGGACAGGGGGCATCTGAGGGGCAATCAGCCCCAGCATTTT.

In its sample, this clone was seen a few times. The chain is built from TRBV4-3 and TRBJ2-7; 11 bases align to TRBD1. Per germline, CDR1 LGHNA and CDR2 YSLEER. The CDR3 consists of 14 residues. Germline trimming cut 4 bases from V and 3 bases from J; bases unmatched to any gene: 2. The CDR3 reads CASSRGTGGYEQYF. The CDR3, as DNA: TGCGCCAGCAGCCGAGGGACAGGGGGCTACGAGCAGTACTTC.

The chain combines TRBV15 with TRBJ1-1, with a weak D call TRBD1 (6 bases). Germline V lookup: CDR1 LNHNV, CDR2 YYDKDF (reference sequence). The CDR3 consists of 16 residues. V lost 3 bases and J 6 bases, leaving 20 bases between the germline ends. CDR3 sequence (DNA): TGTGCCACCAGCAGCGGTTTAGGGGGTCGAACGCCTGAAGCTTTCTTT. Amino acid sequence: CATSSGLGGRTPEAFF.

The chain combines TRBV7-9 with TRBJ1-1; D is perhaps TRBD1 (5 bases). The CDR3 is 14 residues long. Trimming took off 2 bases at V and 4 bases at J, with 11 bases between the two ends. The germline gives CDR1 SEHNR, CDR2 FQNEAQ (reference sequence). The CDR3 loop reads CASSLRGLGTEAFF. The CDR3 bases are TGTGCCAGCAGCTTAAGGGGTCTCGGCACTGAAGCTTTCTTT.

The chain recombines TRBV9 with TRBJ2-2; TRBD1 aligns across 7 bases. Germline CDR1 SGDLS, CDR2 YYNGEE. The ends lost 5 bases at V and 8 bases at J; junction bases unmatched: 15. This CDR3 is 16 amino acids long. The CDR3 reads CASSTNRDSRTGELFF. Here the CDR3 DNA reads TGTGCCAGCAGTACCAATAGGGACAGCCGTACGGGGGAGCTGTTTTTT.

The chain carries TRBV4-3 and TRBJ2-7; D not resolved. Germline assignment: CDR1 LGHNA and CDR2 YSLEER. V was trimmed by 0 bases and J by 4 bases, leaving 7 bases between them. The CDR3 sequence is 13 residues long. The CDR3 sequence is CASSQDLTYEQYF. The CDR3 DNA is TGCGCCAGCAGCCAAGATCTCACATACGAGCAGTACTTC.

This clone was observed once. This chain uses TRBV5-1 with TRBJ2-5; 11 positions match TRBD2. With 3 bases clipped from V and 3 bases from J, the junction kept 7 bases outside the gene matches. The CDR3 consists of 16 residues. The germline gives CDR1 SGHRS, CDR2 YFSETQ. CDR3 in amino acids: CASSSRLAGLEETQYF. As DNA, the CDR3 is TGCGCCAGCAGCTCACGACTAGCGGGGTTGGAAGAGACCCAGTACTTC.

V gene TRBV27 combines with J gene TRBJ2-1; D perhaps matches TRBD2 (6 bases). The germline V and J ends were trimmed by 11 bases and 5 bases, with 16 bases remaining between them. Germline loops: CDR1 MNHEY, CDR2 SMNVEV (reference sequence). This CDR3 has 13 amino acids. CDR3 residues: CALDGRGHNEQFF. Here the CDR3 DNA reads TGTGCCCTGGACGGGCGGGGCCACAATGAGCAGTTCTTC.

V and J are TRBV14 and TRBJ1-2; weak D call: TRBD1 (6 bases). Germline V gene sequence: CDR1 SGHDN, CDR2 FVKESK. V lost 1 base to trimming and J lost 8 bases, with 11 bases between them. This CDR3 contains 13 residues. In nucleotides, the CDR3 is TGTGCCAGCAGCCAAGTACAGGGAGGCGGCTACACCTTC. Protein product: CASSQVQGGGYTF.

V and J are TRBV7-9 and TRBJ2-7; D unclear. CDR3 length equals 13 residues. Trimming shortened V by 2 bases and J by 5 bases, and 10 bases separated the two germline ends. Germline-derived CDR1 and CDR2 are SEHNR and FQNEAQ (reference sequence). The DNA for the CDR3 is TGTGCCAGCAGCTTATCCGTCGGAGACGAGCAGTACTTC. Protein sequence: CASSLSVGDEQYF.

The chain is built from TRBV5-1 and TRBJ2-3; TRBD1 agrees at 11 bases. Germline CDR1 and CDR2: SGHRS and YFSETQ. Unmatched junction bases numbered 2, after V lost 3 bases and J lost 2 bases. The CDR3 extends over 15 amino acids. The CDR3 bases are TGCGCCAGCAGCTCTGGACAGGGGGCCACAGATACGCAGTATTTT. Residues: CASSSGQGATDTQYF.